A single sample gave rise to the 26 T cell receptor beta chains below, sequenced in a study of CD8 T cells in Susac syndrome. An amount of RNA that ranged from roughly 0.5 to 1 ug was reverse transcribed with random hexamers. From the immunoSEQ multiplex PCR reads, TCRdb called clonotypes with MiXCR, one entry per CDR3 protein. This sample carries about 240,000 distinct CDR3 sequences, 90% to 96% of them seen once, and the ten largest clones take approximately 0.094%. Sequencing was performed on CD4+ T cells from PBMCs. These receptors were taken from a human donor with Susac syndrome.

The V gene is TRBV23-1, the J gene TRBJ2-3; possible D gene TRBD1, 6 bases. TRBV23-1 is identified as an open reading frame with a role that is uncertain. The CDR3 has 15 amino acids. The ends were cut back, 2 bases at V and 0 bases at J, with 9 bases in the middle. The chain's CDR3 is CASSQTGRSTDTQYF. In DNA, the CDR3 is TGCGCCAGCAGTCAAACAGGGAGAAGCACAGATACGCAGTATTTT.

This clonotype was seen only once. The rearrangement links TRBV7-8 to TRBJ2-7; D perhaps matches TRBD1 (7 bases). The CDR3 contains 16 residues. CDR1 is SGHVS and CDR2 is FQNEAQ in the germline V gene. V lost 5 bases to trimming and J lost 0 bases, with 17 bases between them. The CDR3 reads CASSPRRDRASYEQYF. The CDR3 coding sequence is TGTGCCAGCAGCCCCAGGCGGGACAGAGCCTCCTACGAGCAGTACTTC.

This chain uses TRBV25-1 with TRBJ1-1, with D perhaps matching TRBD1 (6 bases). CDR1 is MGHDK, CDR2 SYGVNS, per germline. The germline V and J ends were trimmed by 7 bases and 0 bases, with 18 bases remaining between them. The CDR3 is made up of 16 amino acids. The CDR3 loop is CASIPGQTYMNTEAFF. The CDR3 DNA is TGTGCCAGCATTCCGGGACAAACCTACATGAACACTGAAGCTTTCTTT. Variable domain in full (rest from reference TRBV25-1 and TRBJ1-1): EADIYQTPRYLVIGTGKKITLECSQTMGHDKMYWYQQDPGMELHLIHYSYGVNSTEKGDLSSESTVSRIRTEHFPLTLESARPSHTSQYLCASIPGQTYMNTEAFFGQGTRLTVV.

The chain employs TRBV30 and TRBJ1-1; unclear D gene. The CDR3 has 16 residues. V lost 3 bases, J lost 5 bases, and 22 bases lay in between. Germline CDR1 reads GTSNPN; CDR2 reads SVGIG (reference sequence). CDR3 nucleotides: TGTGCCTGGAGGGCCCCGACGGGGTCCAGGTGGACTGAAGCTTTCTTT. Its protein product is CAWRAPTGSRWTEAFF.

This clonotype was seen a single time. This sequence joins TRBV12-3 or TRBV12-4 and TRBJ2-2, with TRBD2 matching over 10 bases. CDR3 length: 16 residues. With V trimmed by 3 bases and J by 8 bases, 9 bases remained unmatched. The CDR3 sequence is CASSLFSGRLGGELFF. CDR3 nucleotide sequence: TGTGCCAGCAGTTTGTTTAGCGGGAGGCTGGGGGGGGAGCTGTTTTTT.

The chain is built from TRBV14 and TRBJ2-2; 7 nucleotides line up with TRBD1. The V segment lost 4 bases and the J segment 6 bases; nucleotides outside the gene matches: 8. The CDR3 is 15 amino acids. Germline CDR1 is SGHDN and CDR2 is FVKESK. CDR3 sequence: CASSRLQGVAGELFF. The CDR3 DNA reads TGTGCCAGCAGCCGACTGCAGGGGGTCGCCGGGGAGCTGTTTTTT.

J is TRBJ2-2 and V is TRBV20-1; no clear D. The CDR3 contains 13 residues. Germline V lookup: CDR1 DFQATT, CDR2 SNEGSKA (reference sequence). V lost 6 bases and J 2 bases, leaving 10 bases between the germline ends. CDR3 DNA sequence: TGCAGTGCCCATAAACCAAACACCGGGGAGCTGTTTTTT. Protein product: CSAHKPNTGELFF.

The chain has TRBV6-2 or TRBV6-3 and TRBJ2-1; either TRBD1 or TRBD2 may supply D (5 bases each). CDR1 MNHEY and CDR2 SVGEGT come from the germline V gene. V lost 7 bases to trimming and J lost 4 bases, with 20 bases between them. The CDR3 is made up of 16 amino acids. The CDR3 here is CASTSGGYRPYNEQFF. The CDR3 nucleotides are TGTGCCAGCACTAGTGGGGGATATAGACCTTACAATGAGCAGTTCTTC.

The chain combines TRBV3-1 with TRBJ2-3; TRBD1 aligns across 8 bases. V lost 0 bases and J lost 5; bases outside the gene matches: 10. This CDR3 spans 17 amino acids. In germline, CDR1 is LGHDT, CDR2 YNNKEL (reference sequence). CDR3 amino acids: CASSQDRNRGFGDTQYF. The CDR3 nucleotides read TGTGCCAGCAGCCAAGATCGGAACAGGGGGTTTGGAGATACGCAGTATTTT.

The DNA for the CDR3 is TGCAGCGTTGGGGAGGGGAGCATCACTGAAGCTTTCTTT. Translated: CSVGEGSITEAFF. The J gene is TRBJ1-1, the V gene TRBV29-1; D might be TRBD1 (5 bases). CDR3 length: 13 amino acids. Germline CDR1 and CDR2: SQVTM and ANQGSEA. Trimming left V 4 bases short and J 4 bases short, with 13 bases between.

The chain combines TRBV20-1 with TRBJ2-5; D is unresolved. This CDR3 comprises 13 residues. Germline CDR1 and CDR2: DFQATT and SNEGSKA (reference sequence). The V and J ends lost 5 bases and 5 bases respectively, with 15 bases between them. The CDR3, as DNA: TGCAGTGCTCCCCCCCCCTTCGGGGAGACCCAGTACTTC. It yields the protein CSAPPPFGETQYF.

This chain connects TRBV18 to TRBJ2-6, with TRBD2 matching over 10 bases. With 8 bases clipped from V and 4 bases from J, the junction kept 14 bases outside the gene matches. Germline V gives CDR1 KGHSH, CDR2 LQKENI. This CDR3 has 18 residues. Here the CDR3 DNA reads TGTGCCAGCACGAACGAAGCGGGAGGGCCCGTAGGGGCCAACGTCCTGACTTTC. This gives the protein CASTNEAGGPVGANVLTF.

The CDR3: CASSPPGRAYEQYF. As DNA, the CDR3 is TGTGCCAGCAGCCCTCCCGGGAGGGCCTACGAGCAGTACTTC. The chain uses TRBV7-6 and TRBJ2-7; 8 bases match TRBD2. The germline CDR1 and CDR2 sequences are SGHVS and FNYEAQ. V lost 5 bases and J lost 2; bases outside the gene matches: 5. This CDR3 region has 14 residues.

The CDR3 here is CASSYGLGLNTEAFF. The DNA of the CDR3 is TGTGCCAGCAGTTACGGGTTGGGTTTGAACACTGAAGCTTTCTTT. The chain recombines TRBV6-6 with TRBJ1-1; D is ambiguous. In germline, CDR1 is MNHNY, CDR2 SVGAGI (reference sequence). CDR3 length: 15 residues. V dropped 2 bases and J dropped 0 bases, with 10 bases sitting between them.

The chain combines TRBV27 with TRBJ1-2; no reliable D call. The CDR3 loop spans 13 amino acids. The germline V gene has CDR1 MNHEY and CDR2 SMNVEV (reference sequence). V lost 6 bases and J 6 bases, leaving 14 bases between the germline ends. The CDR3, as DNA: TGTGCCAGCAGAGGCACAAGTCGGGATGGCTACACCTTC. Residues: CASRGTSRDGYTF.

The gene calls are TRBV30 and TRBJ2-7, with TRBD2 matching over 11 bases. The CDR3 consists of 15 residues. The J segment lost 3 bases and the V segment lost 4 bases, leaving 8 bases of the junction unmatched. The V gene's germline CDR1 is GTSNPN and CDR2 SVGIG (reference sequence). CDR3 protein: CAWKAGTSGLYEQYF. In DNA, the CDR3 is TGTGCCTGGAAAGCGGGGACTAGCGGACTCTACGAGCAGTACTTC.

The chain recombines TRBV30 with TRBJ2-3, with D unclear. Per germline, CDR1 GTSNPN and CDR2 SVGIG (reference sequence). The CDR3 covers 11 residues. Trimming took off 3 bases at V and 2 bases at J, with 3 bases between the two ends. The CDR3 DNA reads TGTGCCTGGAGGGACACAGATACGCAGTATTTT. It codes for CAWRDTDTQYF.

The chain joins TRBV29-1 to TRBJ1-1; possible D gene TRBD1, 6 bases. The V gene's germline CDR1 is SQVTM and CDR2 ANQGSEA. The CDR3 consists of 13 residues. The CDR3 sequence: CTHLGAPNIEAFF. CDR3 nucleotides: TGCACCCACTTGGGGGCCCCAAATATTGAAGCTTTCTTT. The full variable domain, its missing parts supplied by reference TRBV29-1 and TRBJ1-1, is SAVISQKPSRDICQRGTSLTIQCQVDSQVTMMFWYRQQPGQSLTLIATANQGSEATYESGFVIDKFPISRPNLTFSTLTVSNMSPEDSSIYLCTHLGAPNIEAFFGQGTRLTVV.

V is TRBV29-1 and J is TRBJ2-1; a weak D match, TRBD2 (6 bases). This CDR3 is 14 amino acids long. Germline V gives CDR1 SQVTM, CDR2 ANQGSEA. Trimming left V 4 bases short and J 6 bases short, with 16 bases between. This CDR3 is CSVASQRATNEQFF. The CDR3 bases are TGCAGCGTTGCTTCCCAGCGGGCTACCAATGAGCAGTTCTTC.

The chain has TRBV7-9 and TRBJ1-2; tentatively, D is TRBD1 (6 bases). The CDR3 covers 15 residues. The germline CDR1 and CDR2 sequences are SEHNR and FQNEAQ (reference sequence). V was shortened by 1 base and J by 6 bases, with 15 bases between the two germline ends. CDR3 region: CASSLGYRAKDGYTF. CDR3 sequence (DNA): TGTGCCAGCAGCTTAGGGTACAGGGCAAAGGATGGCTACACCTTC.

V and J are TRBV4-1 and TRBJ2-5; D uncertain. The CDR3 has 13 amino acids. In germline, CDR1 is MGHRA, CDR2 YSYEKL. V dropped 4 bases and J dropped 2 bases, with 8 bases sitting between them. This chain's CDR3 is CASSPESQETQYF. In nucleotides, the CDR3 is TGCGCCAGCAGCCCGGAGTCGCAAGAGACCCAGTACTTC.

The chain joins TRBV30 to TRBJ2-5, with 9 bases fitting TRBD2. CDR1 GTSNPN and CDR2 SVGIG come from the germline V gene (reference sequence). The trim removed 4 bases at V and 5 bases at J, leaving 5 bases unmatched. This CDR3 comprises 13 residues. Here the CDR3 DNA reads TGTGCCTGGAACCAGCGGGAGGAGGAGACCCAGTACTTC. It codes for CAWNQREEETQYF.

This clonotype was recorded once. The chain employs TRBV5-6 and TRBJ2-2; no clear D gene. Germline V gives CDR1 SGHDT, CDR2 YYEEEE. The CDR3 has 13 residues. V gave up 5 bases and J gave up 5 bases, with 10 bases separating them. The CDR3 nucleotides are TGTGCCAGCAGTCAACTCGTTACCGGGGAGCTGTTTTTT. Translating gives CASSQLVTGELFF.

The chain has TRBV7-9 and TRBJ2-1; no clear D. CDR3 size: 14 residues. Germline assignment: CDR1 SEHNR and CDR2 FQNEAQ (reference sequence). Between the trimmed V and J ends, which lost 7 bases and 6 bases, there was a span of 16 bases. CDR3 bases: TGTGCCAGCACCGGATTCCTGCATGGCAATGAGCAGTTCTTC. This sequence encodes CASTGFLHGNEQFF.

The CDR3 loop reads CASSLPGTGGETQYF. Written as DNA, the CDR3 is TGTGCCAGCAGCTTGCCCGGGACCGGGGGGGAGACCCAGTACTTC. The J gene is TRBJ2-5, the V gene TRBV7-3, with TRBD2 identical over 7 bases. This CDR3 region has 15 residues. CDR1 and CDR2 (germline): SGHTA, FQGTGA. Unmatched junction bases numbered 9, after V lost 3 bases and J lost 5 bases.

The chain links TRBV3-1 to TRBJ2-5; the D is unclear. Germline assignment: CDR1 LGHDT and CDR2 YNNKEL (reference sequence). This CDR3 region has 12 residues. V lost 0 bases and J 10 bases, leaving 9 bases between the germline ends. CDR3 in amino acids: CASSQDRKDQYF. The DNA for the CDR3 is TGTGCCAGCAGCCAAGATAGGAAGGACCAGTACTTC.